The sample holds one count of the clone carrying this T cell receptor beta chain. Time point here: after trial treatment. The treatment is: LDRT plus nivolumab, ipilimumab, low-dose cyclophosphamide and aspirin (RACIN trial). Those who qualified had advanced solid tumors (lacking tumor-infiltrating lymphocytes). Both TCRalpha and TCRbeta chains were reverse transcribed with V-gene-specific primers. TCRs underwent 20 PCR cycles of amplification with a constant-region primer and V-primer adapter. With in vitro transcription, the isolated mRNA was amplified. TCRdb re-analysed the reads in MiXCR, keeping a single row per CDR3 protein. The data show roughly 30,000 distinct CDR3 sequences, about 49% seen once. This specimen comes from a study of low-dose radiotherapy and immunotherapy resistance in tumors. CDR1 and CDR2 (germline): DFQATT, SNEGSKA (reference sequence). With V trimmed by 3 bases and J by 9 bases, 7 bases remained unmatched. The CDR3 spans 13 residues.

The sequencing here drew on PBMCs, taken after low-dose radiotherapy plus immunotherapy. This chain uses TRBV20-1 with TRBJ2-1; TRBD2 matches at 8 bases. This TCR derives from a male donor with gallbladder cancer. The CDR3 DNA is TGCAGTGCTAGTTACGGGGGGGCTGGTGAGCAGTTCTTC. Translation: CSASYGGAGEQFF.